This entry is about one T cell receptor beta chain. As yet, its antigen is unknown. Germline CDR1 and CDR2: SGHTA and FQGNSA. V shed 8 bases and J shed 7 bases, with 14 bases lying between them. This CDR3 region has 13 residues. TCRdb processed the reads anew with MiXCR; each CDR3 protein has one entry. The sample lists 350,000 to 400,000 distinct CDR3 sequences, just under 35% occurring once. This entry comes from a study of T cell repertoires in cytomegalovirus infection. Study-wide results and limits: Carriers of CMV and the relevant HLA type were discriminated by public TCR beta frequency.

The chain has TRBV7-2 and TRBJ2-2, with D possibly called TRBD1 or TRBD2 (5 bases each). The sample consisted of cultured PBMCs, taken from culture after CMV antigen stimulation. The sequence came from a human donor in good health (CMV status not recorded). Some clones in this sample may be carry-over from other donors' samples. The CDR3 nucleotides are TGTGCCAGCTTTTTTCGTGGGGGCGGGGAGCTGTTTTTT. It specifies CASFFRGGGELFF.